The 4 T cell receptor beta chains in this list originate from one sample, sequenced in a study of blood T cell repertoires in COVID-19. Libraries were prepared by immunoSEQ multiplex PCR; TCRdb keeps only in-frame clonotypes and omits some of them. The sample yields fewer than 250,000 clones, roughly 84% seen once. Sequenced sample: peripheral blood. The receptors were sampled from a woman older than 75 with COVID-19, enrolled during active disease.

This chain uses TRBV5-5 with TRBJ2-2, with 8 nucleotides matching TRBD1. CDR1 SGHKS and CDR2 YYEKEE come from the germline V gene (reference sequence). V dropped 5 bases and J dropped 5; count of bases not matched to a gene: 8. The CDR3 extends over 15 amino acids. CDR3 in DNA: TGTGCCAGCAGTACAGGACAGGGATGGACCGGGGAGCTGTTTTTT. Residues: CASSTGQGWTGELFF.

As DNA, the CDR3 is TGTGCCAGCAGCCCGGCTAACCGGGGGGCCACCGGGGAGCTGTTTTTT. It codes for CASSPANRGATGELFF. V is TRBV9 and J is TRBJ2-2; tentatively, D is TRBD2 (7 bases). Trimming stripped 4 bases from V and 4 bases from J, with 17 bases between. Germline V gives CDR1 SGDLS, CDR2 YYNGEE. The CDR3 extends over 16 amino acids.

The chain links TRBV27 to TRBJ2-1, with a weak D call TRBD1 (6 bases). Germline-derived CDR1 and CDR2 are MNHEY and SMNVEV (reference sequence). This CDR3 contains 14 residues. V was pared by 0 bases and J by 9 bases, with 12 bases between. Here the CDR3 reads CASSLSKQGSEQFF. Written as DNA, the CDR3 is TGTGCCAGCAGTTTATCGAAACAGGGCAGTGAGCAGTTCTTC.

This sequence joins TRBV3-1 (or the pseudogene TRBV3-2) and TRBJ2-5; the D gene is possibly TRBD2 (6 bases). This CDR3 contains 11 residues. The germline V gene has CDR1 LGHDT and CDR2 YNNKEL (reference sequence). V gave up 4 bases and J gave up 13 bases, with 13 bases separating them. The CDR3 DNA reads as TGTGCCAGCAGCCTAGCGGAGGGGAGGTACTTC. Translated: CASSLAEGRYF.